Below, one T cell receptor beta chain is given with its context. No antigen is known for it. Through a sample-barcoded 5' primer and a J-beta primer mix, a second PCR was run for about 6 to 11 cycles. TCRdb used MiXCR to reprocess the 5' RACE reads, holding one entry per CDR3 protein. This repertoire shows more than 450,000 distinct CDR3 sequences, about 29% found once; its top ten account for approximately 3.7%. This CDR3 contains 16 residues. Germline CDR1 MGHRA, CDR2 YSYEKL. The ends were cut back, 0 bases at V and 2 bases at J, with 13 bases in the middle. The sample belongs to a study of blood T cells in healthy people across ages. Points from the study as a whole: Unsorted PBMCs ruled out conclusive naive versus antigen-experienced comparison.

For every donor, a draw yielded about 10 milliliters of peripheral blood. This same sample was also taken into another study, of T cells of mothers and their children. That report adds: Study donors consisted of a few healthy Caucasian mothers and their six children.

This TCR was sampled from a boy between 2 and 10 years old in good health. The sequenced sample was blood. The chain joins TRBV4-1 to TRBJ1-2; D remains ambiguous. The CDR3 is CASSQDGKELNYGYTF. The CDR3 DNA follows: TGCGCCAGCAGCCAAGATGGAAAGGAGTTGAACTATGGCTACACCTTC.